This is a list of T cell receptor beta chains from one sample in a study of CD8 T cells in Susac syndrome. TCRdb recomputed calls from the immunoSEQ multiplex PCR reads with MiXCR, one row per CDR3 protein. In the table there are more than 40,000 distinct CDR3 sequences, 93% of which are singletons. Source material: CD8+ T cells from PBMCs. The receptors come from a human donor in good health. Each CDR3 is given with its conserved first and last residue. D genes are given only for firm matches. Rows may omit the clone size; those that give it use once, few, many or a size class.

CDR3 protein: CASSAQGARGYTF
CDR3 DNA: TGCGCCAGCAGCGCCCAGGGGGCGCGAGGCTACACCTTC
V gene: TRBV4-1
D gene: TRBD1
J gene: TRBJ1-2
clone size: -

CDR3 protein: CASSAVSGRGDTQYF
CDR3 DNA: TGTGCCAGCAGTGCAGTTAGCGGGAGGGGAGATACGCAGTATTTT
V gene: TRBV2
D gene: TRBD2
J gene: TRBJ2-3
clone size: -

CDR3 protein: CASRTGGGSTEAFF
CDR3 DNA: TGTGCCAGTAGGACTGGTGGGGGAAGCACTGAAGCTTTCTTT
V gene: TRBV19
D gene: -
J gene: TRBJ1-1
clone size: -

CDR3 protein: CASSPIAGIYGYTF
CDR3 DNA: TGTGCCAGCAGCCCCATCGCGGGGATCTATGGCTACACCTTC
V gene: TRBV28
D gene: -
J gene: TRBJ1-2
clone size: -

CDR3 protein: CASRGWTGGNRANNEQFF
CDR3 DNA: TGTGCCAGCAGGGGATGGACAGGGGGCAATCGCGCGAACAATGAGCAGTTCTTC
V gene: TRBV28
D gene: TRBD1
J gene: TRBJ2-1
clone size: -

CDR3 protein: CASSEWASGSYEQYF
CDR3 DNA: TGTGCCAGCAGTGAATGGGCTAGCGGGAGCTACGAGCAGTACTTC
V gene: TRBV2
D gene: TRBD2
J gene: TRBJ2-7
clone size: -

CDR3 protein: CAIRDGGGAGRTYEQYF
CDR3 DNA: TGTGCCATCAGGGACGGCGGCGGAGCGGGAAGAACTTACGAGCAGTACTTC
V gene: TRBV10-3
D gene: TRBD2
J gene: TRBJ2-7
clone size: -

CDR3 protein: CASSLGRMGALNTEAFF
CDR3 DNA: TGTGCCAGCAGTTTAGGGCGGATGGGGGCCCTGAACACTGAAGCTTTCTTT
V gene: TRBV12-3/TRBV12-4
D gene: -
J gene: TRBJ1-1
clone size: -

CDR3 protein: CASSQEGKRVRDTEAFF
CDR3 DNA: TGTGCCAGCAGCCAAGAGGGGAAACGGGTGCGGGACACTGAAGCTTTCTTT
V gene: TRBV4-2
D gene: -
J gene: TRBJ1-1
clone size: -

CDR3 protein: CASTGAVNQPQHF
CDR3 DNA: TGTGCCAGCACTGGGGCAGTTAATCAGCCCCAGCATTTT
V gene: TRBV27
D gene: -
J gene: TRBJ1-5
clone size: once

CDR3 protein: CASSLEVRRVELFF
CDR3 DNA: TGTGCCAGCAGTTTAGAGGTTCGGCGCGTGGAGCTGTTTTTT
V gene: TRBV28
D gene: -
J gene: TRBJ2-2
clone size: -

CDR3 protein: CASSLWGGSRETQYF
CDR3 DNA: TGTGCCAGCAGTTTATGGGGAGGGAGCAGGGAGACCCAGTACTTC
V gene: TRBV27
D gene: TRBD2
J gene: TRBJ2-5
clone size: -

CDR3 protein: CATSSRTPPINEQFF
CDR3 DNA: TGTGCCACCAGCAGCCGTACCCCCCCTATCAATGAGCAGTTCTTC
V gene: TRBV15
D gene: -
J gene: TRBJ2-1
clone size: -

CDR3 protein: CASSFLPGAGENTEAFF
CDR3 DNA: TGCGCCAGCAGCTTCCTCCCGGGCGCGGGGGAGAACACTGAAGCTTTCTTT
V gene: TRBV5-1
D gene: -
J gene: TRBJ1-1
clone size: -

CDR3 protein: CASSAGPNSGEQYF
CDR3 DNA: TGTGCCAGCAGCGCTGGACCCAACTCGGGGGAGCAGTACTTC
V gene: TRBV12-3/TRBV12-4
D gene: -
J gene: TRBJ2-7
clone size: -

CDR3 protein: CASSAPGQETQYF
CDR3 DNA: TGTGCCAGCAGCGCCCCGGGGCAAGAGACCCAGTACTTC
V gene: TRBV7-8
D gene: -
J gene: TRBJ2-5
clone size: -

CDR3 protein: CSVEDGLAHEQFF
CDR3 DNA: TGCAGCGTTGAAGACGGACTAGCCCATGAGCAGTTCTTC
V gene: TRBV29-1
D gene: TRBD2
J gene: TRBJ2-1
clone size: -

CDR3 protein: CASSQEGSGLNGYTF
CDR3 DNA: TGTGCCAGCAGCCAAGAGGGTTCAGGGTTAAATGGCTACACCTTC
V gene: TRBV3-1
D gene: -
J gene: TRBJ1-2
clone size: -

CDR3 protein: CASSHEGNEQFF
CDR3 DNA: TGTGCCAGCAGTCACGAGGGAAATGAGCAGTTCTTC
V gene: TRBV12-3/TRBV12-4
D gene: -
J gene: TRBJ2-1
clone size: -

CDR3 protein: CASNGLANHTDTQYF
CDR3 DNA: TGTGCCAGCAATGGGCTAGCGAACCACACAGATACGCAGTATTTT
V gene: TRBV7-9
D gene: -
J gene: TRBJ2-3
clone size: -

CDR3 protein: CASNRGFTEAFF
CDR3 DNA: TGTGCCAGCAACAGGGGGTTTACTGAAGCTTTCTTT
V gene: TRBV19
D gene: TRBD1
J gene: TRBJ1-1
clone size: few

CDR3 protein: CASSLWGGEETQYF
CDR3 DNA: TGTGCCAGCAGTTTATGGGGCGGCGAAGAGACCCAGTACTTC
V gene: TRBV12-3/TRBV12-4
D gene: -
J gene: TRBJ2-5
clone size: -

CDR3 protein: CAWSVWGAEAFF
CDR3 DNA: TGTGCCTGGAGTGTCTGGGGGGCCGAAGCTTTCTTT
V gene: TRBV30
D gene: -
J gene: TRBJ1-1
clone size: -

CDR3 protein: CASSLEEGDYGYTF
CDR3 DNA: TGTGCCAGCAGCCTAGAGGAGGGAGATTATGGCTACACCTTC
V gene: TRBV7-9
D gene: -
J gene: TRBJ1-2
clone size: -

CDR3 protein: CASSVAGGSTDTQYF
CDR3 DNA: TGTGCCAGCAGTGTAGCGGGAGGGTCCACAGATACGCAGTATTTT
V gene: TRBV2
D gene: TRBD2
J gene: TRBJ2-3
clone size: -

CDR3 protein: CASSPGVGRTEAFF
CDR3 DNA: TGTGCCAGCTCTCCGGGGGTGGGACGGACTGAAGCTTTCTTT
V gene: TRBV7-9
D gene: -
J gene: TRBJ1-1
clone size: -

CDR3 protein: CASSEVTGELFF
CDR3 DNA: TGTGCCAGCAGCGAGGTCACCGGGGAGCTGTTTTTT
V gene: TRBV25-1
D gene: -
J gene: TRBJ2-2
clone size: -

CDR3 protein: CASSFLSGGDGTQYF
CDR3 DNA: TGCGCCAGCAGCTTTCTTAGCGGTGGTGACGGTACGCAGTATTTT
V gene: TRBV5-1
D gene: -
J gene: TRBJ2-3
clone size: -

CDR3 protein: CASSLGAGGETQYF
CDR3 DNA: TGTGCCAGCAGTTTAGGGGCGGGGGGAGAGACCCAGTACTTC
V gene: TRBV27
D gene: TRBD2
J gene: TRBJ2-5
clone size: -

CDR3 protein: CASSQGLLGQDDNEQFF
CDR3 DNA: TGCGCCAGCAGCCAAGGTTTGCTCGGACAGGATGACAATGAGCAGTTCTTC
V gene: TRBV4-1
D gene: TRBD1
J gene: TRBJ2-1
clone size: -

CDR3 protein: CSARDPETFVETQYF
CDR3 DNA: TGCAGTGCTAGGGACCCCGAGACGTTCGTGGAGACCCAGTACTTC
V gene: TRBV20-1
D gene: -
J gene: TRBJ2-5
clone size: -

CDR3 protein: CAWGQGAGKNIQYF
CDR3 DNA: TGTGCCTGGGGTCAGGGGGCTGGCAAAAACATTCAGTACTTC
V gene: TRBV30
D gene: TRBD1
J gene: TRBJ2-4
clone size: -